Below, 19 T cell receptor beta chains from the same sample are listed, as sequenced in a study of cytomegalovirus exposure and HLA in healthy donors (TCRdb year 2017). Receptor libraries were prepared by the immunoSEQ multiplex PCR assay. The multiplex PCR relied on a mix of 60 forward primers for TCR Vbeta segments and 13 reverse primers for TCR Jbeta segments. Sourced from immuneACCESS, this table was stored by TCRdb with only in-frame sequences that have V and J called. A share of the clones is absent; for the studies checked, an unresolved V gene accounts for under half, and the remainder has no known explanation. This sample holds around 37,000 clones; roughly 82% were observed only once. The top ten constitute approximately 10% of the sample. Input material: PBMCs. These receptor sequences come from a woman between 18 and 30 years old in good health and CMV-seropositive.

The chain couples TRBV9 to TRBJ1-1; the D is unclear. This CDR3 has 13 residues. Trimming cost V 0 bases and J 3 bases, with 6 bases left between them. The germline gives CDR1 SGDLS, CDR2 YYNGEE. CDR3 coding DNA: TGTGCCAGCAGCGTAGTGGAGTACACTGAAGCTTTCTTT. It specifies CASSVVEYTEAFF.

The V gene is TRBV9, the J gene TRBJ1-1, with TRBD1 matching over 7 bases. The CDR3 loop spans 15 amino acids. The germline CDR1 and CDR2 sequences are SGDLS and YYNGEE. The V gene end was trimmed by 3 bases and the J gene end by 1 base; junction bases not matched to a gene: 6. The CDR3 reads CASSAIGTANTEAFF. Here the CDR3 DNA reads TGTGCCAGCAGCGCCATCGGGACAGCGAACACTGAAGCTTTCTTT.

The CDR3 DNA reads as TGTGCCAGCAGCGCCGACAGGGTTGAGGACGAGCAGTACTTC. This gives the protein CASSADRVEDEQYF. The chain has TRBV6-6 and TRBJ2-5, with 7 bases lining up with TRBD1. The closer fit of TRBJ2-7 to the DNA end suggests the J call may be wrong. The CDR3 length is 14 residues. Per the germline V gene, CDR1 is MNHNY and CDR2 is SVGAGI (reference sequence).

Concerning this clone: At one of its ends the junction is not consistent with the germline gene, which may arise from a read error. This rearrangement joins TRBV7-9 to TRBJ2-7; 14 nucleotides line up with TRBD2. The CDR3 is made up of 15 amino acids. The germline CDR1 and CDR2 sequences are SEHNR and FQNEAQ (reference sequence). The CDR3 protein is CSSSRQTSGRDEQYF. The CDR3 coding sequence is TGTTCCAGCAGCCGACAGACTAGCGGGAGGGACGAGCAGTACTTC.

The gene calls are TRBV11-2 and TRBJ1-6; a possible D gene is TRBD1 (6 bases). The germline gives CDR1 SGHAT, CDR2 FQNNGV. CDR3 size: 15 residues. Between the trimmed V and J ends, which lost 2 bases and 3 bases, there was a span of 8 bases. Here the CDR3 DNA reads TGTGCCAGCAGCTTAACGGACAGCTATAATTCACCCCTCCACTTT. Translating it yields CASSLTDSYNSPLHF.

This rearrangement joins TRBV4-1 to TRBJ2-7, with no clear D. V lost 8 bases to trimming and J lost 0 bases, with 11 bases between them. CDR1 MGHRA and CDR2 YSYEKL come from the germline V gene. This CDR3 is built from 13 residues. CDR3 in amino acids: CASAPGLSYEQYF. The CDR3 DNA reads as TGCGCCAGCGCCCCGGGTCTCTCCTACGAGCAGTACTTC.

The J gene is TRBJ1-1, the V gene TRBV30; 7 bases agree with TRBD1. The germline V gene encodes CDR1 GTSNPN and CDR2 SVGIG (reference sequence). After removal of 4 bases from V and 0 bases from J, the junction contained 5 bases not matched to a gene. The CDR3 spans 14 residues. This CDR3 reads CAWIPGQLNTEAFF. CDR3 sequence (DNA): TGTGCCTGGATCCCGGGACAGCTGAACACTGAAGCTTTCTTT. Using reference TRBV30 and TRBJ1-1 for the parts outside the CDR3, the full variable domain is SQTIHQWPATLVQPVGSPLSLECTVEGTSNPNLYWYRQAAGRGLQLLFYSVGIGQISSEVPQNLSASRPQDRQFILSSKKLLLSDSGFYLCAWIPGQLNTEAFFGQGTRLTVV.

This rearrangement joins TRBV27 to TRBJ2-7; 10 bases match TRBD1. From germline, CDR1 is MNHEY and CDR2 SMNVEV (reference sequence). This CDR3 spans 13 amino acids. J lost 3 bases, V lost 5 bases, and 1 base had no gene match. CDR3 coding DNA: TGTGCCAGCAGTCGGACAGGGGGCTACGAGCAGTACTTC. This sequence encodes CASSRTGGYEQYF.

V is TRBV18 and J is TRBJ2-7; TRBD1 matches at 7 bases. CDR1 is KGHSH and CDR2 is LQKENI in the germline V gene. The CDR3 covers 14 residues. The V and J ends lost 2 bases and 2 bases, in that order; junction bases with no gene match: 3. This CDR3 reads CASSPGQGAYEQYF. CDR3 coding DNA: TGTGCCAGCTCACCAGGTCAGGGGGCCTACGAGCAGTACTTC.

V and J are TRBV4-1 and TRBJ1-2; TRBD1 is a possible D gene (6 bases). The germline V gene encodes CDR1 MGHRA and CDR2 YSYEKL. V lost 4 bases to trimming and J lost 6 bases, with 12 bases between them. There are 13 residues in the CDR3. The chain's CDR3 is CASSLGTLDGYTF. CDR3 nucleotide sequence: TGCGCCAGCAGCCTCGGGACATTGGATGGCTACACCTTC.

CDR3 protein: CASSHQGAGTQYF. For the CDR3, the DNA is TGTGCCAGCAGCCATCAGGGGGCCGGGACCCAGTACTTC. The gene calls are TRBV7-8 and TRBJ2-5; 8 nucleotides align to TRBD1. The CDR3 spans 13 residues. Per the germline V gene, CDR1 is SGHVS and CDR2 is FQNEAQ. V lost 5 bases, J lost 7 bases, and 6 bases stayed unmatched.

This clone was counted only a few times. The chain links TRBV29-1 to TRBJ1-2; no reliable D call. The CDR3 has 13 residues. V lost 0 bases and J lost 7, with 12 bases in between. Germline V gives CDR1 SQVTM, CDR2 ANQGSEA. The DNA of the CDR3 is TGCAGCGTTGAAGAATGGGGAGCAGCTGGCTACACCTTC. Its translation: CSVEEWGAAGYTF.

The rearrangement joins TRBV27 to TRBJ2-7, with 7 bases fitting TRBD1. The CDR3 totals 15 residues. After removal of 2 bases from V and 7 bases from J, the junction contained 11 bases not matched to a gene. Germline CDR1 reads MNHEY; CDR2 reads SMNVEV (reference sequence). The CDR3 DNA follows: TGTGCCAGCAGTTTAAATCCGGGACAGCCTTCTGAGCAGTACTTC. Its protein is CASSLNPGQPSEQYF.

This clone was counted once. V gene TRBV13 combines with J gene TRBJ2-7; 9 nucleotides match TRBD2. Germline lookup yields CDR1 PRHDT and CDR2 FYEKMQ (reference sequence). V lost 4 bases to trimming and J lost 6 bases; unmatched junction nucleotides: 10. The CDR3 covers 15 residues. CDR3 sequence (DNA): TGTGCCAGCAGCTCCGAAGGGCGGGAGGGAATCGAGCAGTACTTC. Translating it yields CASSSEGREGIEQYF. The complete variable domain, with remaining parts taken from reference TRBV13 and TRBJ2-7, reads AAGVIQSPRHLIKEKRETATLKCYPIPRHDTVYWYQQGPGQDPQFLISFYEKMQSDKGSIPDRFSAQQFSDYHSELNMSSLELGDSALYFCASSSEGREGIEQYFGPGTRLTVT.

CDR3 sequence: CASQRGSQETQYF. Here the CDR3 DNA reads TGTGCCAGCCAACGAGGCTCCCAAGAGACCCAGTACTTC. The rearrangement uses TRBV6-5 and TRBJ2-5; no clear D gene. V shed 8 bases and J shed 1 base, with 11 bases lying between them. Germline V gene data show CDR1 as MNHEY and CDR2 as SVGAGI. The CDR3 contains 13 residues.

This sequence joins TRBV7-3 and TRBJ1-2; TRBD1 matches at 7 bases. CDR1 SGHTA and CDR2 FQGTGA come from the germline V gene. V was clipped by 1 base and J by 6 bases; unmatched bases: 8. There are 15 residues in the CDR3. The CDR3 nucleotides are TGTGCCAGCAGCTTAAGGGTAGGGGGCGATCATGGCTACACCTTC. This gives the protein CASSLRVGGDHGYTF.

The CDR3 DNA follows: TGTGCCAGCAGCCTACAAGCGGGTCCAACCTACGAGCAGTACTTC. Amino acid sequence: CASSLQAGPTYEQYF. This sequence joins TRBV9 and TRBJ2-7, with D perhaps TRBD2 (6 bases). CDR1 is SGDLS, CDR2 YYNGEE, per germline. Trimming removed 4 bases at V and 2 bases at J, with 16 bases between. The CDR3 has 15 amino acids.

This clone was detected only a few times. This sequence joins TRBV7-8 and TRBJ1-4, with D possibly TRBD1 on 5 matching bases. The CDR3 spans 16 residues. The V gene lost 0 bases and the J gene lost 3 bases, with 11 bases spanning the gap. Germline values: CDR1 SGHVS, CDR2 FQNEAQ. In nucleotides, the CDR3 is TGTGCCAGCAGCTTAGCTGTGGGGGGGTCTAATGAAAAACTGTTTTTT. It encodes CASSLAVGGSNEKLFF.

The V gene is TRBV10-3, the J gene TRBJ2-7; D is perhaps TRBD1 (6 bases). V dropped 5 bases and J dropped 2 bases, with 10 bases sitting between them. The V gene's germline CDR1 is ENHRY and CDR2 SYGVKD. This CDR3 comprises 13 residues. The CDR3 protein is CAISQDRTYEQYF. CDR3 DNA: TGTGCCATCAGTCAGGACAGAACCTACGAGCAGTACTTC.